A single sample is the source of the 3 T cell receptor beta chains below, sequenced in a study of vaccination effects on CD4 cells after COVID-19. These receptors are not linked to any known antigen. Only in-frame clones appear in the TCRdb table, and some are missing; sequencing was by immunoSEQ multiplex PCR. The table records about 24,000 clones, approximately 69% of them present only once. Before sequencing, viral peptide pools were used by the ViraFEST assay to expand antigen-specific CD4+ T cells. At the end of about ten days of culture, CD4+ T cells were isolated. Everyone in the study got two shots of either the BNT162b2 or mRNA-1273 vaccine. Material: CD4+ T cells from PBMCs cultured with SARS-CoV-2 spike peptides, obtained after COVID-19 vaccination. These receptors all stem from a human donor who received a COVID-19 vaccine.

The chain links TRBV5-1 to TRBJ2-3; TRBD2 matches at 7 bases. V trimming: 0 bases; J trimming: 6 bases; junction bases outside the gene matches: 7. Germline lookup yields CDR1 SGHRS and CDR2 YFSETQ. The CDR3 is 15 amino acids. The CDR3 region has the DNA TGCGCCAGCAGCTTGGCGCTCAGCGGGGCCGATACGCAGTATTTT. Amino acids: CASSLALSGADTQYF. The full variable domain, with the rest looked up from reference TRBV5-1 and TRBJ2-3, is KAGVTQTPRYLIKTRGQQVTLSCSPISGHRSVSWYQQTPGQGLQFLFEYFSETQRNKGNFPGRFSGRQFSNSRSEMNVSTLELGDSALYLCASSLALSGADTQYFGPGTRLTVL.

This clone was recorded once. The rearrangement joins TRBV3-1 (or the pseudogene TRBV3-2) to TRBJ2-7; tentatively, D is TRBD1 or TRBD2 (5 bases each). V was cut by 1 base and J by 4 bases, with 20 bases left in between. The CDR3 is 17 amino acids. The V gene's germline CDR1 is LGHDT and CDR2 YNNKEL (reference sequence). The CDR3 loop reads CASSQVGLPRDGYEQYF. For the CDR3, the DNA is TGTGCCAGCAGCCAAGTCGGTCTCCCCAGGGACGGGTACGAGCAGTACTTC.

The CDR3 DNA reads TGTGCCAGCAGCTCAGGTAATCTAGCGCTATCCTACAATGAGCAGTTCTTC. Its translation: CASSSGNLALSYNEQFF. The rearrangement uses TRBV7-8 and TRBJ2-1, with a possible D match to TRBD2 (6 bases). Per the germline V gene, CDR1 is SGHVS and CDR2 is FQNEAQ. V lost 4 bases to trimming and J lost 1 base, with 17 bases between them. This CDR3 has 17 residues.